What follows are 12 T cell receptor beta chains derived from one specimen sequenced in a study of cytotoxic CD8 clonotypes in ibrutinib-treated CLL. Assay used: immunoSEQ multiplex PCR; TCRdb lists only in-frame clones, some missing. This sample has about 250,000 clones; 60% to 75% occur once, and the top ten carry 15%. Specimen: PBMCs, collected after 24 months of ibrutinib treatment. The origin of the receptors is a human donor with chronic lymphocytic leukemia.

This clone has only a few counts. This chain links TRBV7-9 with TRBJ1-4; D not certain. Trimming cost V 0 bases and J 5 bases, with 10 bases left between them. CDR3 size: 15 residues. The V gene's germline CDR1 is SEHNR and CDR2 FQNEAQ (reference sequence). CDR3 sequence: CASSLAIGPNEKLFF. The CDR3 DNA reads TGTGCCAGCAGCTTAGCCATCGGGCCGAATGAAAAACTGTTTTTT.

This chain uses TRBV6-5 with TRBJ1-2; 7 nucleotides match TRBD1. This CDR3 is 15 amino acids long. V gave up 0 bases and J gave up 6 bases; unmatched junction bases: 7. Germline V gene data show CDR1 as MNHEY and CDR2 as SVGAGI. CDR3 loop: CASSYSKAQGDGYTF. The CDR3 DNA reads TGTGCCAGCAGTTACTCGAAGGCGCAGGGGGATGGCTACACCTTC.

The rearrangement links TRBV19 to TRBJ1-1; 9 bases map to TRBD1. The junction had 5 bases not matched to a gene; V was cut back by 5 bases and J by 4 bases. The germline gives CDR1 LNHDA, CDR2 SQIVND (reference sequence). This CDR3 is 14 amino acids long. Here the CDR3 reads CASSAGQGFTEAFF. As DNA, the CDR3 is TGTGCCAGTAGTGCGGGACAGGGTTTCACTGAAGCTTTCTTT.

The J gene is TRBJ2-1, the V gene TRBV7-3; the match to TRBD1 covers 9 bases. V gave up 4 bases and J gave up 3 bases; unmatched junction bases: 7. This CDR3 has 16 amino acids. Germline V gene lookup returns CDR1 SGHTA and CDR2 FQGTGA. CDR3 in DNA: TGTGCCAGCAGCTCACAGGGGGCCCCAGGCTACAATGAGCAGTTCTTC. Translated: CASSSQGAPGYNEQFF.

The chain carries TRBV27 and TRBJ2-1; D is unresolved. Germline CDR1 and CDR2: MNHEY and SMNVEV (reference sequence). The CDR3 is 16 residues long. Trimming shortened V by 5 bases and J by 7 bases, and 21 bases separated the two germline ends. This chain's CDR3 is CASSKDSEPPTNEQFF. CDR3 DNA: TGTGCCAGCAGTAAAGACTCTGAACCCCCAACTAATGAGCAGTTCTTC.

The chain links TRBV27 to TRBJ2-3; 12 bases match TRBD2. The CDR3 runs 16 residues. With 4 bases clipped from V and 1 base from J, the junction kept 3 bases outside the gene matches. CDR1 is MNHEY, CDR2 SMNVEV, per germline (reference sequence). In DNA, the CDR3 is TGTGCCAGCAGTTCGACTAGCGGGAGCGGCACAGATACGCAGTATTTT. Translated, it gives CASSSTSGSGTDTQYF.

This clone was counted a few times. The CDR3 DNA is TGCGCCAGCAGCTTAAGAAGGAAGGGCAGGAGTCTCGACGGGGTCAATCAGCCCCAGCATTTT. Amino acid sequence: CASSLRRKGRSLDGVNQPQHF. The chain has TRBV5-1 and TRBJ1-5; D unclear. Germline values: CDR1 SGHRS, CDR2 YFSETQ. V was trimmed by 2 bases and J by 3 bases, leaving 30 bases between them. CDR3 length: 21 amino acids.

The chain is built from TRBV7-2 and TRBJ1-1; D is undetermined. The CDR3 consists of 14 residues. From germline, CDR1 is SGHTA and CDR2 FQGNSA. Trimming pared 2 bases from V and 0 bases from J, leaving 7 bases between. The CDR3 DNA sequence: TGTGCCAGCAGCTTATTCGGAGTGAACACTGAAGCTTTCTTT. Its protein is CASSLFGVNTEAFF.

This chain connects TRBV7-6 to TRBJ2-7, with 9 bases fitting TRBD2. Germline values: CDR1 SGHVS, CDR2 FNYEAQ. The CDR3 consists of 16 residues. Trimming removed 5 bases from V and 2 bases from J; junction bases left unmatched: 10. This CDR3 is CASSPWKREAPYEQYF. The CDR3 bases are TGTGCCAGCAGCCCATGGAAGCGGGAGGCTCCCTACGAGCAGTACTTC.

The CDR3 nucleotides are TGTGCCAGCAGCGTAGGTAGCGGGAGTGGAGATACGCAGTATTTT. Translated: CASSVGSGSGDTQYF. J is TRBJ2-3 and V is TRBV9; the match to TRBD2 covers 9 bases. The CDR3 spans 15 residues. V lost 0 bases to trimming and J lost 5 bases; unmatched junction nucleotides: 4. Germline CDR1 and CDR2: SGDLS and YYNGEE.

This clone was counted a single time. V and J are TRBV6-6 and TRBJ2-2; TRBD2 agrees at 11 bases. The trim removed 7 bases at V and 5 bases at J, leaving 6 bases unmatched. Germline assignment: CDR1 MNHNY and CDR2 SVGAGI (reference sequence). The length of the CDR3 is 15 residues. The CDR3 sequence: CASMGTSGATGELFF. CDR3 sequence (DNA): TGTGCCAGCATGGGGACTAGCGGTGCTACCGGGGAGCTGTTTTTT.

The chain employs TRBV28 and TRBJ2-7; D is uncertain. V lost 2 bases, J lost 4 bases, and 3 bases lay in between. The CDR3 has 11 amino acids. CDR1 is MDHEN and CDR2 is SYDVKM in the germline V gene. This CDR3 reads CASSLEYEQYF. CDR3 in DNA: TGTGCCAGCAGTTTAGAGTACGAGCAGTACTTC.